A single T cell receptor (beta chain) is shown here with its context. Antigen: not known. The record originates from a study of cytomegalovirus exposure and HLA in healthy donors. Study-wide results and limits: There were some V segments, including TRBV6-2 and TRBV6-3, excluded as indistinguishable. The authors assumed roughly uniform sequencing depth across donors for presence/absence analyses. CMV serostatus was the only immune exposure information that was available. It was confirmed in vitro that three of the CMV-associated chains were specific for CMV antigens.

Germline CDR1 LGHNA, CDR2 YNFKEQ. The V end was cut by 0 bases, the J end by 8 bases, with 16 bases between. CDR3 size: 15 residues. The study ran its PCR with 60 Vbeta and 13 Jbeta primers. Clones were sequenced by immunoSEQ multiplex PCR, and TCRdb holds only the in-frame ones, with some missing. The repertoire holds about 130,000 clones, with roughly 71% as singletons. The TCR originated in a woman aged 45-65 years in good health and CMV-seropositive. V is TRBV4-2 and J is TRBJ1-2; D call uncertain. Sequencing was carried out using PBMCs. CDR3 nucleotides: TGTGCCAGCAGCCAAGATGAGGGAAATCTATGGGGCTACACCTTC. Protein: CASSQDEGNLWGYTF.